These T cell receptor beta chains were read from a single sample in a study of cytomegalovirus exposure and HLA in healthy donors. Sequencing was performed with immunoSEQ multiplex PCR; in TCRdb, only in-frame clones are kept and a portion is missing. The sample shows under 150,000 clones, 75% to 80% of them seen only once. The sequenced material came from PBMCs. The receptors shown here come from a middle-aged woman in good health and CMV-seropositive. Each CDR3 is given with its conserved first and last residue. The D gene is left open where the match is weak. Part of the rows lack a size; the others show once, few, many or a class for expanded clones.

len: 14; d_gene: TRBD1; v_gene: TRBV5-1; j_gene: TRBJ2-3; abundance: NA; CDR3nt: TGCGCCAGCAGCTTCGGACAGGGCCCAGATACGCAGTATTTT; CDR3aa: CASSFGQGPDTQYF
len: 13; d_gene: NA; v_gene: TRBV11-2; j_gene: TRBJ2-7; abundance: few; CDR3nt: TGTGCCAGCAGCTTAGGACAGGTCTACGAGCAGTACTTC; CDR3aa: CASSLGQVYEQYF
len: 17; d_gene: TRBD2; v_gene: TRBV5-4; j_gene: TRBJ2-3; abundance: NA; CDR3nt: TGTGCCAGCAGCTTAAGGGCTAGCGGGAGAGAAACAGATACGCAGTATTTT; CDR3aa: CASSLRASGRETDTQYF
len: 14; d_gene: TRBD1; v_gene: TRBV28; j_gene: TRBJ2-7; abundance: NA; CDR3nt: TGTGCCAGCAGTTCCTCCAGGGGGTCCTACGAGCAGTACTTC; CDR3aa: CASSSSRGSYEQYF
len: 13; d_gene: NA; v_gene: TRBV5-4; j_gene: TRBJ2-7; abundance: few; CDR3nt: TGTGCCAGCAGCTTACCGACTAGTTACGAGCAGTACTTC; CDR3aa: CASSLPTSYEQYF
len: 12; d_gene: NA; v_gene: TRBV19; j_gene: TRBJ1-1; abundance: few; CDR3nt: TGTGCCTCCCACACAGCGAACACTGAAGCTTTCTTT; CDR3aa: CASHTANTEAFF
len: 16; d_gene: TRBD2; v_gene: TRBV19; j_gene: TRBJ2-1; abundance: NA; CDR3nt: TGTGCCAGTAGTATAATCGGGACTAGCGGACACAATGAGCAGTTCTTC; CDR3aa: CASSIIGTSGHNEQFF
len: 14; d_gene: NA; v_gene: TRBV7-9; j_gene: TRBJ2-5; abundance: NA; CDR3nt: TGTGCCAGCAGCCCCGGGGTCGATTTAGAGACCCAGTACTTC; CDR3aa: CASSPGVDLETQYF
len: 17; d_gene: TRBD2; v_gene: TRBV5-1; j_gene: TRBJ2-3; abundance: NA; CDR3nt: TGCGCCAGCAGTTCATACTCCGGGACTAGCGGAACAGATACGCAGTATTTT; CDR3aa: CASSSYSGTSGTDTQYF
len: 13; d_gene: TRBD2; v_gene: TRBV5-1; j_gene: TRBJ2-5; abundance: NA; CDR3nt: TGCGCCAGCAGCGAAGACGGCGGGAGAACCCAGTACTTC; CDR3aa: CASSEDGGRTQYF
len: 14; d_gene: NA; v_gene: TRBV5-1; j_gene: TRBJ2-1; abundance: NA; CDR3nt: TGCGCCAGCACTGGCGGACAGATGTACAATGAGCAGTTCTTC; CDR3aa: CASTGGQMYNEQFF
len: 15; d_gene: NA; v_gene: TRBV15; j_gene: TRBJ1-5; abundance: NA; CDR3nt: TGTGCCACCAGCAGTGATTACAGTAGCAATCAGCCCCAGCATTTT; CDR3aa: CATSSDYSSNQPQHF
len: 14; d_gene: TRBD1; v_gene: TRBV25-1; j_gene: TRBJ1-5; abundance: NA; CDR3nt: TGTGCCAGCAGACCAGGGGGCGCGGCTCAGCCCCAGCATTTT; CDR3aa: CASRPGGAAQPQHF
len: 15; d_gene: NA; v_gene: TRBV5-1; j_gene: TRBJ2-7; abundance: NA; CDR3nt: TGCGCCAGCAGCTTGCAAAGCGCGGGTTCCTACGAGCAGTACTTC; CDR3aa: CASSLQSAGSYEQYF
len: 14; d_gene: NA; v_gene: TRBV28; j_gene: TRBJ2-4; abundance: NA; CDR3nt: TGTGCCAGCAGCAACTGGCGGGGTCGGAACATTCAGTACTTC; CDR3aa: CASSNWRGRNIQYF
len: 13; d_gene: NA; v_gene: TRBV7-8; j_gene: TRBJ2-4; abundance: NA; CDR3nt: TGTGCCAGCGCTTCAGGGGCCAAAAACATTCAGTACTTC; CDR3aa: CASASGAKNIQYF
len: 13; d_gene: NA; v_gene: TRBV5-6; j_gene: TRBJ2-7; abundance: NA; CDR3nt: TGTGCCAGCAGCCGACTGAACTCCTACGAGCAGTACTTC; CDR3aa: CASSRLNSYEQYF
len: 16; d_gene: NA; v_gene: TRBV6-6; j_gene: TRBJ2-7; abundance: few; CDR3nt: TGTGCCAGCAGTTACCCCAAAACCGGAGGAGGATACGAGCAGTACTTC; CDR3aa: CASSYPKTGGGYEQYF
len: 17; d_gene: TRBD2; v_gene: TRBV5-1; j_gene: TRBJ2-2; abundance: once; CDR3nt: TGCGCCAGCAGCTTGGATGGGGGAGGGCGTCACACCGGGGAGCTGTTTTTT; CDR3aa: CASSLDGGGRHTGELFF
len: 15; d_gene: NA; v_gene: TRBV27; j_gene: TRBJ2-1; abundance: NA; CDR3nt: TGTGCCAGCAGTAACCTGGGGGGAATATACAATGAGCAGTTCTTC; CDR3aa: CASSNLGGIYNEQFF
len: 16; d_gene: TRBD1; v_gene: TRBV28; j_gene: TRBJ2-7; abundance: NA; CDR3nt: TGTGCCAGCAGCCCCATCCGACAGGGTGGTTTCTACGAGCAGTACTTC; CDR3aa: CASSPIRQGGFYEQYF
len: 15; d_gene: NA; v_gene: TRBV28; j_gene: TRBJ1-1; abundance: NA; CDR3nt: TGTGCCAGCAGTTTATCAGGGCCCGTGAACACTGAAGCTTTCTTT; CDR3aa: CASSLSGPVNTEAFF
len: 16; d_gene: TRBD2; v_gene: TRBV5-1; j_gene: TRBJ2-1; abundance: NA; CDR3nt: TGCGCCAGCAGCTTGGGCGTTCTAGCGGGAGTGAATGAGCAGTTCTTC; CDR3aa: CASSLGVLAGVNEQFF
len: 15; d_gene: TRBD2; v_gene: TRBV27; j_gene: TRBJ2-1; abundance: few; CDR3nt: TGTGCCAGCAGTCTCGCGGGAGTAGGGTACAATGAGCAGTTCTTC; CDR3aa: CASSLAGVGYNEQFF
len: 16; d_gene: NA; v_gene: TRBV28; j_gene: TRBJ2-5; abundance: NA; CDR3nt: TGTGCCAGCAGTTTATGGGGGGTGGCGCAGGGGGAGACCCAGTACTTC; CDR3aa: CASSLWGVAQGETQYF
len: 14; d_gene: NA; v_gene: TRBV7-9; j_gene: TRBJ1-1; abundance: NA; CDR3nt: TGTGCCAGCAGCTTAGTGGGGGGAAACACTGAAGCTTTCTTT; CDR3aa: CASSLVGGNTEAFF
len: 15; d_gene: TRBD2; v_gene: TRBV4-2; j_gene: TRBJ2-7; abundance: NA; CDR3nt: TGTGCCAGCAGCCAGGGAAGACTAGCAGACTACGAGCAGTACTTC; CDR3aa: CASSQGRLADYEQYF
len: 14; d_gene: TRBD1; v_gene: TRBV2; j_gene: TRBJ2-1; abundance: NA; CDR3nt: TGTGCCAGCAGTGGGCAGGGGGTTTTGAATGAGCAGTTCTTC; CDR3aa: CASSGQGVLNEQFF
len: 16; d_gene: TRBD2; v_gene: TRBV9; j_gene: TRBJ2-7; abundance: NA; CDR3nt: TGTGCCAGCAGCGTAGGGACGGTAGCGGGAGTGGAGGAGCAGTACTTC; CDR3aa: CASSVGTVAGVEEQYF
len: 15; d_gene: NA; v_gene: TRBV9; j_gene: TRBJ2-5; abundance: NA; CDR3nt: TGTGCCAGCAGCGTAGCTCGGGGGGCTAGGGAGACCCAGTACTTC; CDR3aa: CASSVARGARETQYF
len: 14; d_gene: TRBD1; v_gene: TRBV5-1; j_gene: TRBJ1-2; abundance: NA; CDR3nt: TGCGCCAGCAGTTTAGGGACAGGAGGGCTCAGCTACACCTTC; CDR3aa: CASSLGTGGLSYTF
len: 15; d_gene: TRBD2; v_gene: TRBV15; j_gene: TRBJ2-7; abundance: NA; CDR3nt: TGTGCCACCAGCAGATTAGCGGGACGATCCTACGAGCAGTACTTC; CDR3aa: CATSRLAGRSYEQYF
len: 14; d_gene: NA; v_gene: TRBV28; j_gene: TRBJ2-7; abundance: few; CDR3nt: TGTGCCAGCAGTTTACTGGCGGATACCTACGAGCAGTACTTC; CDR3aa: CASSLLADTYEQYF
len: 15; d_gene: TRBD1; v_gene: TRBV6-1; j_gene: TRBJ1-5; abundance: many; CDR3nt: TGTGCCAGCAGTGAAGGGAGAACAGGGGGTCAGCCCCAGCATTTT; CDR3aa: CASSEGRTGGQPQHF
len: 13; d_gene: NA; v_gene: TRBV18; j_gene: TRBJ2-5; abundance: NA; CDR3nt: TGTGCCAGCTCATTTTCCAGACAAGAGACCCAGTACTTC; CDR3aa: CASSFSRQETQYF